A selection of T cell receptor beta chains follows, all from one sample in a study of T cells after yellow fever vaccination. Via MiXCR, TCRdb re-called the 5' RACE reads, giving one row per CDR3 protein. The table records around 320,000 distinct CDR3 sequences, 3.5% to 5% of them present only once. The sample consisted of PBMCs, taken 15 days after the yellow fever booster vaccination. The receptor source for this set is a man aged 18 to 30 who received the YFV17D yellow fever vaccine. Both conserved end residues are part of each CDR3. Each record gives: V gene, J gene, D gene, clone size, CDR3 DNA, CDR3 protein. D genes are given only for firm matches. Rows give clone size only sometimes, using once, few, many, or a class for an expanded clone.

v_call: TRBV12-5
j_call: TRBJ2-1
d_call: -
clone_size: few
cdr3_nt: TGTGCTAGTGGTCCAAGCGCTAGCCGGAGCAATGAGCAGTTCTTC
cdr3_aa: CASGPSASRSNEQFF

v_call: TRBV7-6
j_call: TRBJ2-7
d_call: -
clone_size: many
cdr3_nt: TGTGCCAGCAGCTTAGGGGGGCCGTACGAGCAGTACTTC
cdr3_aa: CASSLGGPYEQYF

v_call: TRBV7-2
j_call: TRBJ1-1
d_call: -
clone_size: many
cdr3_nt: TGTGCCAGCAGCGCCCTCAGGAACACTGAAGCTTTCTTT
cdr3_aa: CASSALRNTEAFF

v_call: TRBV20-1
j_call: TRBJ2-7
d_call: -
clone_size: many
cdr3_nt: TGCAGTGCCCGATCCCTCTCCTACGAGCAGTACTTC
cdr3_aa: CSARSLSYEQYF

v_call: TRBV5-1
j_call: TRBJ1-6
d_call: -
clone_size: many
cdr3_nt: TGCGCCAGCAGCATCCAGGGACGGGAGTCACCCCTCCACTTT
cdr3_aa: CASSIQGRESPLHF

v_call: TRBV29-1
j_call: TRBJ2-3
d_call: -
clone_size: few
cdr3_nt: TGCAGCATCACGCAACCGGGACTTGTACCCACAGATACGCAGTATTTT
cdr3_aa: CSITQPGLVPTDTQYF

v_call: TRBV6-6
j_call: TRBJ1-5
d_call: -
clone_size: many
cdr3_nt: TGTGCCAGCAGCCCCGCGGGGGCCCATCAGCCCCAGCATTTT
cdr3_aa: CASSPAGAHQPQHF

v_call: TRBV12-3/TRBV12-4
j_call: TRBJ1-1
d_call: -
clone_size: few
cdr3_nt: TGTGCCAGCAGTGGAAAACGGGAAGCTTTCTTT
cdr3_aa: CASSGKREAFF

v_call: TRBV6-5
j_call: TRBJ1-2
d_call: -
clone_size: few
cdr3_nt: TGTGCCAGCAGTTACGGGGCATCCCTTTATGGCTACACCTTC
cdr3_aa: CASSYGASLYGYTF

v_call: TRBV7-2
j_call: TRBJ1-6
d_call: -
clone_size: -
cdr3_nt: TGTGCCAGCAGCTACCGACCTAATTCACCCCTCCACTTT
cdr3_aa: CASSYRPNSPLHF

v_call: TRBV20-1
j_call: TRBJ2-5
d_call: TRBD2
clone_size: -
cdr3_nt: TGCAGTGCTAGAGATCGGACTAGCGGGGCCCAAGAGACCCAGTACTTC
cdr3_aa: CSARDRTSGAQETQYF

v_call: TRBV25-1
j_call: TRBJ1-5
d_call: -
clone_size: -
cdr3_nt: TGTGCCAGCAGTGAACAGGGGAGAGGCAATCAGCCCCAGCATTTT
cdr3_aa: CASSEQGRGNQPQHF

v_call: TRBV5-1
j_call: TRBJ1-2
d_call: -
clone_size: many
cdr3_nt: TGCGCCAGCAGCTGGAAGGACAGAGACACTGGCTACACCTTC
cdr3_aa: CASSWKDRDTGYTF

v_call: TRBV6-2/TRBV6-3
j_call: TRBJ2-4
d_call: TRBD2
clone_size: many
cdr3_nt: TGTGCCAGCAAGGGACTAGCGGGGTCCTCATACATTCAGTACTTC
cdr3_aa: CASKGLAGSSYIQYF

v_call: TRBV9
j_call: TRBJ2-2
d_call: -
clone_size: few
cdr3_nt: TGTGCCAGCAGCGTAGATGCCCAGGGAGCCACCGGGGAGCTGTTTTTT
cdr3_aa: CASSVDAQGATGELFF

v_call: TRBV7-2
j_call: TRBJ2-3
d_call: TRBD1
clone_size: many
cdr3_nt: TGTGCCAGCAGCGTCGCTGACACAAGGACAGGCCCAACAGATACGCAGTATTTT
cdr3_aa: CASSVADTRTGPTDTQYF

v_call: TRBV6-5
j_call: TRBJ2-4
d_call: -
clone_size: few
cdr3_nt: TGTGCCAGCAGTATCAACAATCCCCTAACAGGGAAAAACATTCAGTACTTC
cdr3_aa: CASSINNPLTGKNIQYF

v_call: TRBV25-1
j_call: TRBJ1-6
d_call: TRBD1
clone_size: few
cdr3_nt: TGTGCCAGCAGTGGCGCAGGGGGCTCACCCCTCCACTTT
cdr3_aa: CASSGAGGSPLHF

v_call: TRBV19
j_call: TRBJ2-7
d_call: TRBD2
clone_size: few
cdr3_nt: TGTGCCAGTAGTATTGGCGGGGGGATCTACGAGCAGTACTTC
cdr3_aa: CASSIGGGIYEQYF

v_call: TRBV12-3/TRBV12-4
j_call: TRBJ1-2
d_call: TRBD1
clone_size: -
cdr3_nt: TGTGCCAGCAGGGAACAGGGGGCGGGCTATGGCTACACCTTC
cdr3_aa: CASREQGAGYGYTF

v_call: TRBV27
j_call: TRBJ2-1
d_call: -
clone_size: many
cdr3_nt: TGTGCCAGCAGTTTACCGGGACTCTACAATGAGCAGTTCTTC
cdr3_aa: CASSLPGLYNEQFF

v_call: TRBV7-9
j_call: TRBJ1-6
d_call: -
clone_size: many
cdr3_nt: TGTGCCAGCAGCTTAGTGGGGTCACCCCTCCACTTT
cdr3_aa: CASSLVGSPLHF

v_call: TRBV4-2
j_call: TRBJ2-3
d_call: TRBD2
clone_size: many
cdr3_nt: TGTGCCAGCAGCCAAGAACTGCCTAGCGGGGGGGCGGATACGCAGTATTTT
cdr3_aa: CASSQELPSGGADTQYF

v_call: TRBV6-5
j_call: TRBJ1-6
d_call: -
clone_size: many
cdr3_nt: TGTGCCAGCATGCAGGGAGGGCTTGATTCACCCCTCCACTTT
cdr3_aa: CASMQGGLDSPLHF

v_call: TRBV5-6
j_call: TRBJ2-3
d_call: -
clone_size: few
cdr3_nt: TGTGCCAGCAGCTTGGCCTATTCGGCTGAGGGGACAGATACGCAGTATTTT
cdr3_aa: CASSLAYSAEGTDTQYF

v_call: TRBV2
j_call: TRBJ1-6
d_call: -
clone_size: -
cdr3_nt: TGTGCCAGCAGTGGGACGGAAAATTCACCCCTCCACTTT
cdr3_aa: CASSGTENSPLHF

v_call: TRBV4-2
j_call: TRBJ2-7
d_call: -
clone_size: -
cdr3_nt: TGTGCCAGCAGCCAAGAACGAGGGCGGGTAACCTCCTACGAGCAGTACTTC
cdr3_aa: CASSQERGRVTSYEQYF

v_call: TRBV7-2
j_call: TRBJ1-6
d_call: -
clone_size: many
cdr3_nt: TGTGCCAGCAGCTTGAGGGTCTCACCCCTCCACTTT
cdr3_aa: CASSLRVSPLHF

v_call: TRBV15
j_call: TRBJ1-5
d_call: -
clone_size: -
cdr3_nt: TGTGCCACCAGCAGAGATCGCCAGATTAGCAATCAGCCCCAGCATTTT
cdr3_aa: CATSRDRQISNQPQHF

v_call: TRBV4-2
j_call: TRBJ2-3
d_call: -
clone_size: -
cdr3_nt: TGTGCCAGCAGCCAACCGGGACACCTGGACCTAGCAGATACGCAGTATTTT
cdr3_aa: CASSQPGHLDLADTQYF

v_call: TRBV5-1
j_call: TRBJ2-1
d_call: TRBD2
clone_size: many
cdr3_nt: TGCGCCAGCAGCCTGACCCCTTCGGCGGGGGGGCCTGAGCAGTTCTTC
cdr3_aa: CASSLTPSAGGPEQFF

v_call: TRBV15
j_call: TRBJ1-2
d_call: TRBD1
clone_size: many
cdr3_nt: TGTGCCACCAGCAGGGGACAGACCTATGGCTACACCTTC
cdr3_aa: CATSRGQTYGYTF

v_call: TRBV27
j_call: TRBJ2-1
d_call: -
clone_size: -
cdr3_nt: TGTGCCAGCAGTTTGGGCAGAACGGAGCAGTTCTTC
cdr3_aa: CASSLGRTEQFF

v_call: TRBV4-2
j_call: TRBJ1-2
d_call: -
clone_size: many
cdr3_nt: TGTGCCAGCAGCCGCGGCAGGGTCGTTGGCTACACCTTC
cdr3_aa: CASSRGRVVGYTF

v_call: TRBV7-9
j_call: TRBJ2-1
d_call: TRBD2
clone_size: many
cdr3_nt: TGTGCCAGCAGCCCAGTGAGACTAGCGGGGTTTGATGAGCAGTTCTTC
cdr3_aa: CASSPVRLAGFDEQFF

v_call: TRBV12-3/TRBV12-4
j_call: TRBJ1-6
d_call: -
clone_size: many
cdr3_nt: TGTGCCAGCAGTTTGGGGACACCCGGTTCACCCCTCCACTTT
cdr3_aa: CASSLGTPGSPLHF

v_call: TRBV7-9
j_call: TRBJ2-1
d_call: -
clone_size: many
cdr3_nt: TGTGCCAGCAGCTTAGAGAGGGGATTCTCGAATGAGCAGTTCTTC
cdr3_aa: CASSLERGFSNEQFF

v_call: TRBV20-1
j_call: TRBJ2-2
d_call: TRBD1
clone_size: many
cdr3_nt: TGCAGTGCTAGAGCTTACAGGGGGGCAGGGGAGCTGTTTTTT
cdr3_aa: CSARAYRGAGELFF

v_call: TRBV9
j_call: TRBJ2-3
d_call: -
clone_size: few
cdr3_nt: TGTGCCAGCAGCGTAGAAGGCAGGGTGGGCCTAGATACGCAGTATTTT
cdr3_aa: CASSVEGRVGLDTQYF

v_call: TRBV7-9
j_call: TRBJ2-7
d_call: -
clone_size: few
cdr3_nt: TGTGCCAGCAGCTTTGTGGCGAAAACCCTCGAGCAGTACTTC
cdr3_aa: CASSFVAKTLEQYF

v_call: TRBV28
j_call: TRBJ2-3
d_call: TRBD2
clone_size: -
cdr3_nt: TGTGCCAGCAGCCCTGACGGACTAGCGCTAGATACGCAGTATTTT
cdr3_aa: CASSPDGLALDTQYF

v_call: TRBV12-3/TRBV12-4
j_call: TRBJ2-1
d_call: -
clone_size: many
cdr3_nt: TGTGCCAGCAGTTTCACGCGTTTGAATGAGCAGTTCTTC
cdr3_aa: CASSFTRLNEQFF